Shown below are 6 T cell receptor beta chains from a single sample sequenced in a study of cytomegalovirus exposure and HLA in healthy donors. Profiling relied on immunoSEQ multiplex PCR, and the TCRdb table lists in-frame clones only, not all of them. Counted here are some 100,000 clones, about 88% occurring once; the ten biggest clones make up roughly 2.1%. The sequenced sample was PBMCs. The receptors were gathered from a young woman in good health and CMV-seronegative.

V is TRBV7-9 and J is TRBJ1-1; D call uncertain. Germline V gene lookup returns CDR1 SEHNR and CDR2 FQNEAQ (reference sequence). V was pared by 5 bases and J by 7 bases, with 8 bases between. This CDR3 has 11 amino acids. This chain's CDR3 is CASSLAGEAFF. The CDR3 DNA reads as TGTGCCAGCAGCCTCGCGGGTGAAGCTTTCTTT.

The chain has TRBV7-2 and TRBJ1-5; D gene ambiguous. This CDR3 region has 15 residues. Looked up from germline, CDR1 is SGHTA and CDR2 is FQGNSA. The germline V and J ends were trimmed by 4 bases and 4 bases, with 14 bases remaining between them. The CDR3 DNA follows: TGTGCCAGCAGCTCCCCGGGTCCGGTAAATCAGCCCCAGCATTTT. This sequence encodes CASSSPGPVNQPQHF.

This chain connects TRBV27 to TRBJ2-5, with no clear D. Germline CDR1 is MNHEY and CDR2 is SMNVEV (reference sequence). V dropped 4 bases and J dropped 3 bases, with 12 bases sitting between them. The CDR3 consists of 14 residues. In nucleotides, the CDR3 is TGTGCCAGCAGTTCGCGCTTCCCTGAAGAGACCCAGTACTTC. Translation: CASSSRFPEETQYF.

The chain couples TRBV6-4 to TRBJ2-2, with D perhaps TRBD1 (6 bases). CDR3 length equals 14 residues. V lost 2 bases, J lost 4 bases, and 8 bases lay in between. From germline, CDR1 is MRHNA and CDR2 SNTAGT. The DNA for the CDR3 is TGTGCCAGCAGTGACGGGACATCCACCGGGGAGCTGTTTTTT. It codes for CASSDGTSTGELFF.

In this sample, this clone turned up a few times. This rearrangement joins TRBV6-4 to TRBJ2-1, with 8 bases aligning to TRBD2. The junction had 13 bases not matched to a gene; V was cut back by 8 bases and J by 7 bases. The germline CDR1 and CDR2 sequences are MRHNA and SNTAGT. CDR3 size: 15 residues. CDR3 sequence (DNA): TGTGCCAGCTCGCAATCAGCGGGAGTTGTTAATGAGCAGTTCTTC. It yields the protein CASSQSAGVVNEQFF.

The V call is TRBV5-8, the J call TRBJ1-2, with D uncertain. This CDR3 contains 14 residues. Germline V lookup: CDR1 SGHTS, CDR2 YDEGEE. V dropped 2 bases and J dropped 2 bases, with 10 bases sitting between them. CDR3 sequence: CASSFGRRNYGYTF. CDR3 nucleotide sequence: TGTGCCAGCAGCTTCGGCAGGAGGAACTATGGCTACACCTTC.